This TCR beta chain was sequenced during a study of beta chain features in type 1 diabetes. Study in general: Patients were similar to healthy donors in age and gender (as well as in cell yields). Study findings and constraints: It was among patients, rather than healthy donors, that naive, central memory and Treg TCRB repertoires appeared more similar. The VDJ junctions of type 1 diabetes patients carried fewer insertions and more deletions. In patients and controls equally, PCR might favor templates that are shorter. For Type 1 diabetes patients, all four CD4+ subsets carried TCRB CDR3s that were moderately but significantly shorter.

Sequenced material consisted of expressed TCRB transcripts (all of the isolated RNA was reverse transcribed). The assay was immunoSEQ multiplex PCR, and TCRdb's table has in-frame clones only and misses some. The table has about 240,000 clones, 11% to 15% seen once; the top ten hold 0.015% to 0.02%. For this clone: Its antigen is currently unknown.

This CDR3 spans 14 amino acids. The germline V gene encodes CDR1 LGHNT and CDR2 FRNRAP. The V end was cut by 9 bases, the J end by 5 bases, with 17 bases between. Sequencing was performed on naive CD4+ T cells from blood. This rearrangement joins TRBV12-5 to TRBJ1-5, with a possible D match to TRBD1 (5 bases). The receptor's source is a man aged 25 to 45 with type 1 diabetes. CDR3 protein: CASWRGLTDQPQHF. Here the CDR3 DNA reads TGTGCTAGCTGGAGGGGACTCACAGATCAGCCCCAGCATTTT.